This is a list of T cell receptor beta chains from one sample in a study of OX40 agonist ivuxolimab in advanced cancers. The assay was immunoSEQ multiplex PCR, and TCRdb's table has in-frame clones only and misses some. The data contain more than 50,000 clones, over 80% of them singletons. The source material was CD4+ or CD8+ T cells sorted from blood, sampled in a trial of the OX40 agonist ivuxolimab. These receptors originate from an adult with an advanced solid tumor such as melanoma, head and neck, liver or kidney cancer. The CDR3 runs from the conserved cysteine through the conserved F or W. D genes are given only for firm matches. Clone size is given for some rows only: seen once, a few or many times, or a class if the clone is expanded.

J gene | V gene | clone size | D gene | CDR3 protein | CDR3 DNA
TRBJ1-2 | TRBV6-5 | . | . | CASRSTGHRGYTF | TGTGCCAGCAGATCAACAGGGCATAGGGGCTACACCTTC
TRBJ1-2 | TRBV19 | . | . | CASSPLPQGRAREDGYTF | TGTGCCAGTAGCCCCCTTCCGCAGGGTAGGGCAAGAGAAGATGGCTACACCTTC
TRBJ1-5 | TRBV7-6 | once | . | CASSLAWGSGLNQPQHF | TGTGCCAGCAGCTTAGCGTGGGGGTCAGGGCTCAATCAGCCCCAGCATTTT
TRBJ2-7 | TRBV5-8 | . | . | CASRRSSYEQYF | TGTGCCAGCCGCCGGTCCTCCTACGAGCAGTACTTC
TRBJ2-7 | TRBV28 | . | TRBD1 | CASRRLGTGGYEQYF | TGTGCCAGCAGACGCCTCGGGACAGGGGGCTACGAGCAGTACTTC
TRBJ2-5 | TRBV10-3 | . | . | CAISRSAYQETQYF | TGTGCCATCAGCCGTAGCGCGTACCAAGAGACCCAGTACTTC
TRBJ2-5 | TRBV6-1 | . | . | CASRSGRETQYF | TGTGCCTCCCGGAGTGGAAGGGAGACCCAGTACTTC
TRBJ2-7 | TRBV5-4 | . | TRBD1 | CASSVPGQGAYEQYF | TGTGCCAGCAGCGTCCCGGGACAGGGGGCGTACGAGCAGTACTTC
TRBJ1-4 | TRBV6-1 | . | TRBD1 | CASTQGRGMEKLFF | TGTGCCAGCACACAGGGGCGGGGGATGGAAAAACTGTTTTTT
TRBJ2-5 | TRBV5-1 | . | . | CASSLDGQGEETQYF | TGCGCCAGCAGCTTGGATGGGCAGGGTGAAGAGACCCAGTACTTC
TRBJ2-7 | TRBV5-1 | . | TRBD1 | CASSYGQGAPYEQYF | TGCGCCAGCAGCTATGGACAGGGGGCGCCGTACGAGCAGTACTTC
TRBJ1-4 | TRBV18 | once | TRBD1 | CASSPGTGEKLFF | TGTGCCAGCTCACCAGGGACAGGCGAAAAACTGTTTTTT
TRBJ1-2 | TRBV10-3 | . | . | CAISESTRSYGYTF | TGTGCCATCAGTGAGTCTACCAGGTCCTATGGCTACACCTTC
TRBJ1-3 | TRBV28 | once | . | CASNLSFLGNTIYF | TGTGCCAGCAATTTATCCTTTCTTGGAAACACCATATATTTT
TRBJ2-1 | TRBV28 | . | TRBD2 | CASSMASGAYNEQFF | TGTGCCAGCAGTATGGCTAGCGGGGCCTACAATGAGCAGTTCTTC
TRBJ1-6 | TRBV7-2 | . | . | CASSLVGRADSPLHF | TGTGCCAGCAGCTTAGTTGGCAGGGCAGATTCACCCCTCCACTTT
TRBJ1-1 | TRBV7-9 | . | . | CASSLQGGDTEAFF | TGTGCCAGCAGCTTACAGGGAGGCGACACTGAAGCTTTCTTT
TRBJ2-2 | TRBV28 | . | . | CASRTGAHTGELFF | TGTGCCAGCAGGACGGGGGCACACACCGGGGAGCTGTTTTTT
TRBJ2-2 | TRBV7-8 | . | TRBD1 | CASSIRGLSGTGYTGELFF | TGTGCCAGCAGCATAAGGGGGCTCTCCGGGACAGGGTATACCGGGGAGCTGTTTTTT
TRBJ1-5 | TRBV9 | . | TRBD1 | CASSVGQGSQPQHF | TGTGCCAGCAGCGTAGGACAGGGGAGTCAGCCCCAGCATTTT
TRBJ2-1 | TRBV2 | . | . | CASSERSRVGNEQFF | TGTGCCAGCAGTGAAAGGTCCAGGGTCGGTAATGAGCAGTTCTTC
TRBJ1-2 | TRBV10-3 | . | . | CAISEPTGNYGYTF | TGTGCCATCAGTGAGCCGACAGGAAACTATGGCTACACCTTC
TRBJ2-3 | TRBV6-6 | . | . | CASSGPTDTQYF | TGTGCCAGCAGCGGACCCACAGATACGCAGTATTTT
TRBJ1-5 | TRBV2 | . | . | CASKQFLQRNQPQHF | TGTGCCAGCAAACAGTTCCTTCAGCGCAATCAGCCCCAGCATTTT
TRBJ2-3 | TRBV11-2 | . | TRBD2 | CASSPSGGSRTQYF | TGTGCCAGCAGCCCCTCGGGAGGGTCCCGTACGCAGTATTTT
TRBJ1-5 | TRBV19 | . | TRBD1 | CASSPRIGDRAGSNQPQHF | TGTGCCAGTAGTCCCCGAATCGGCGACAGGGCGGGTAGCAATCAGCCCCAGCATTTT
TRBJ2-1 | TRBV7-2 | . | TRBD1 | CASSLVRGQGNEQFF | TGTGCCAGCAGCTTAGTGAGGGGACAGGGCAATGAGCAGTTCTTC
TRBJ2-2 | TRBV7-2 | few | . | CASSLGGNTGELFF | TGTGCCAGCAGCTTAGGGGGGAACACCGGGGAGCTGTTTTTT
TRBJ1-1 | TRBV19 | once | . | CATSSRAGNTEAFF | TGTGCCACCAGTAGCCGGGCGGGGAACACTGAAGCTTTCTTT
TRBJ1-3 | TRBV7-2 | . | TRBD1 | CASSSQPGTGAGNTIYF | TGTGCCAGCAGCTCCCAACCCGGGACAGGGGCAGGAAACACCATATATTTT
TRBJ2-5 | TRBV6-5 | . | . | CASSYGGKGETQYF | TGTGCCAGCAGTTATGGGGGCAAGGGAGAGACCCAGTACTTC
TRBJ1-2 | TRBV27 | . | TRBD1 | CASSSTGAGLANYGYTF | TGTGCCAGCAGTTCTACAGGGGCAGGGTTAGCTAACTATGGCTACACCTTC
TRBJ2-7 | TRBV2 | . | . | CASSLDYEQYF | TGTGCCAGCAGTTTGGACTACGAGCAGTACTTC
TRBJ1-2 | TRBV29-1 | . | . | CSVSRDNYGYTF | TGCAGCGTCTCACGGGATAACTATGGCTACACCTTC
TRBJ2-1 | TRBV19 | . | . | CASSASDLGYEQFF | TGTGCCAGTAGTGCGTCGGATCTCGGATATGAGCAGTTCTTC
TRBJ1-5 | TRBV19 | . | . | CASSYRDNQPQHF | TGTGCCAGTAGTTACAGGGACAATCAGCCCCAGCATTTT
TRBJ2-2 | TRBV2 | few | . | CASREADTGELFF | TGTGCCAGCAGAGAAGCGGACACCGGGGAGCTGTTTTTT
TRBJ2-6 | TRBV19 | few | . | CASSIPSGANVLTF | TGTGCCAGTAGTATTCCCTCTGGGGCCAACGTCCTGACTTTC
TRBJ2-2 | TRBV4-1 | . | . | CASSQVIGELFF | TGCGCCAGCAGCCAAGTGATCGGGGAGCTGTTTTTT
TRBJ1-5 | TRBV7-9 | . | TRBD1 | CASSKQGNHQPQHF | TGTGCCAGCAGCAAACAGGGGAATCATCAGCCCCAGCATTTT
TRBJ2-7 | TRBV19 | . | . | CASPEVRPTVYEQYF | TGTGCCAGTCCCGAGGTTCGCCCGACCGTTTACGAGCAGTACTTC
TRBJ2-6 | TRBV10-2 | . | . | CASRGGSGANVLTF | TGCGCCAGCAGGGGAGGATCTGGGGCCAACGTCCTGACTTTC
TRBJ2-3 | TRBV4-1 | . | TRBD2 | CASSQDLASGGKGTQYF | TGCGCCAGCAGCCAAGATTTGGCTAGCGGGGGAAAGGGTACGCAGTATTTT
TRBJ1-4 | TRBV5-6 | medium-sized | . | CASSLGDNEKLFF | TGTGCCAGCAGCTTGGGGGATAATGAAAAACTGTTTTTT
TRBJ2-1 | TRBV7-2 | . | TRBD2 | CASSITSGSYNEQFF | TGTGCCAGCAGCATTACTAGCGGGAGTTACAATGAGCAGTTCTTC